The T cell receptor (beta chain) described here comes from a study of identical twins. As concerns this clonotype: Its antigen is still unknown.

V was pared by 5 bases and J by 6 bases, with 24 bases between. The CDR3 runs 16 residues. Germline values: CDR1 DFQATT, CDR2 SNEGSKA (reference sequence). Unique molecular identifiers were in the cDNA, with template-switch universal primer binding. MiXCR was run by TCRdb on the 5' RACE reads, yielding one entry per CDR3 protein. The sample lists just under 650,000 distinct CDR3 sequences; under 8.5% were seen once. Study conclusions and caveats: Invariant MAIT and iNKT cells could partly confound zero-insertion analyses.

The sample was also linked to a second study, of yellow fever vaccine responses in identical twins.

This chain links TRBV20-1 with TRBJ2-3, with D tentatively TRBD1 or TRBD2 (5 bases each). The sample was PBMCs. This TCR derives from a woman under 30 in good health. The chain's CDR3 is CSASERGATLSDTQYF. In DNA, the CDR3 is TGCAGTGCTTCAGAGAGGGGCGCTACCCTATCTGATACGCAGTATTTT.